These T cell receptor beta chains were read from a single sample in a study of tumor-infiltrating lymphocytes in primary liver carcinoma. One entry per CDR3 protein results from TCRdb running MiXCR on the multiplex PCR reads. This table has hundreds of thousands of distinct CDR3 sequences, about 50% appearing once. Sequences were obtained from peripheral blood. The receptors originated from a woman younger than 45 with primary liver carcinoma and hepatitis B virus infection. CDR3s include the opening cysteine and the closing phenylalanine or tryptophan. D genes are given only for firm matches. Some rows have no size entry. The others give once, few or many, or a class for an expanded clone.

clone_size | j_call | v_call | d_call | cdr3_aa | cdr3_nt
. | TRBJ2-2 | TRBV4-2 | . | CASRKMDTGELFF | TGTGCCAGCAGAAAGATGGACACTGGGGAGCTGTTTTTT
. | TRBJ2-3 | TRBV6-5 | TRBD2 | CASSRGGGRTDTQYF | TGTGCCAGCAGTCGGGGGGGGGGCCGCACAGATACGCAGTATTTT
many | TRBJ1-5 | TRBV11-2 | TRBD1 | CASSPTTGVNQPQHF | TGTGCCAGCAGCCCCACGACAGGGGTAAATCAGCCCCAGCATTTT
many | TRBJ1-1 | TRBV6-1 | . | CASSERSGDTEAFF | TGTGCCAGCAGTGAAAGATCTGGGGACACTGAAGCTTTCTTT
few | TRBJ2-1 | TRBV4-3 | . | CASSQDRSGPFRYNEQFF | TGCGCCAGCAGCCAAGATAGGTCTGGGCCGTTCCGATACAATGAGCAGTTCTTC
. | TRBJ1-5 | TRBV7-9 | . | CASSSPGSNRPQHF | TGTGCCAGCAGCTCACCAGGGTCCAATCGGCCCCAGCATTTT
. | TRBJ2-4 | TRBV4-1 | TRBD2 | CASSQDRILAGGELTKNIQYF | TGCGCCAGCAGCCAAGATCGAATACTAGCGGGAGGAGAACTAACTAAAAACATTCAGTACTTC
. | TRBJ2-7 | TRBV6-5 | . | CDSSKTVGEQYF | TGTGACAGCAGTAAAACTGTGGGAGAGCAGTACTTC
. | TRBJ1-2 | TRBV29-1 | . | CSVGQLRQSGYTF | TGCAGCGTCGGGCAGCTCCGGCAGAGTGGCTACACCTTC
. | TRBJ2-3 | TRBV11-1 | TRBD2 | CASTAGGRDTQYF | TGTGCCAGCACGGCGGGAGGAAGAGATACGCAGTATTTT
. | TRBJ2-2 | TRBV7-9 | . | CASSLGSTGGLFF | TGTGCCAGCAGCTTAGGTAGCACCGGGGGGCTGTTTTTT
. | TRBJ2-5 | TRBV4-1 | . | CASSRNWGETQYF | TGCGCCAGCAGCCGCAACTGGGGAGAGACCCAGTACTTC
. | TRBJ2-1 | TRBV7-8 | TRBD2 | CASSLGLAGGMSYNEQFF | TGTGCCAGCAGCTTGGGACTAGCGGGAGGTATGAGCTACAATGAGCAGTTCTTC
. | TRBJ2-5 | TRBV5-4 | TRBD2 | CASSLPSGLQETQYF | TGTGCCAGCAGCTTGCCTAGCGGGTTACAAGAGACCCAGTACTTC
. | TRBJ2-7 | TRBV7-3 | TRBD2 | CASSLHGGAYEQYF | TGTGCCAGCAGCTTACATGGGGGGGCCTACGAGCAGTACTTC
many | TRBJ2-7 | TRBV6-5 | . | CASTPSRGSYEQYF | TGTGCCAGCACCCCCTCGAGGGGCTCCTACGAGCAGTACTTC
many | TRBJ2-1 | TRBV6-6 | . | CASSSHVQIDEQFF | TGTGCCAGCAGTTCGCACGTTCAAATCGATGAGCAGTTCTTC
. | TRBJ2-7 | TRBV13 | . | CASSLQSPYEQYF | TGTGCCAGCAGCCTACAGAGTCCCTACGAGCAGTACTTC
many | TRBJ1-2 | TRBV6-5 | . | CASSQDWTNYGYTF | TGTGCCAGCAGCCAGGACTGGACTAACTATGGCTACACCTTC
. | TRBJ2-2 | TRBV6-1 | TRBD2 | CASSPGGAGTGELFF | TGTGCCAGCAGCCCGGGAGGGGCTGGTACCGGGGAGCTGTTTTTT
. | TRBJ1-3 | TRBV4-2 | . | CANNQDLTGSGNTIYF | TGTGCCAACAACCAAGATCTGACAGGATCTGGAAACACCATATATTTT
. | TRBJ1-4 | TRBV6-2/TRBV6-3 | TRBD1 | CASSYSRDREEKLFF | TGTGCCAGCAGTTACAGTCGGGACAGAGAAGAAAAACTGTTTTTT
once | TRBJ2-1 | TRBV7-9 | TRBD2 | CATLRSSGSPNEQFF | TGTGCCACCCTGCGTTCTAGCGGGAGTCCCAATGAGCAGTTCTTC
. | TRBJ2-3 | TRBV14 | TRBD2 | CASSQGIAGGVFGTQYF | TGTGCCAGCAGCCAAGGAATCGCGGGAGGAGTGTTTGGTACGCAGTATTTT
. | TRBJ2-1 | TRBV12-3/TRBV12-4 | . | CASSFRRGHYNEQFF | TGTGCCAGCAGTTTCAGGCGGGGGCACTACAATGAGCAGTTCTTC
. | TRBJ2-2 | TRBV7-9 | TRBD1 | CASSQDRGTIGTGELFF | TGTGCCAGCAGCCAGGACAGGGGAACCATCGGCACCGGGGAGCTGTTCTTT
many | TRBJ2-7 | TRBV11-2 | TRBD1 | CASSLTGVEAYEQYF | TGTGCCAGCAGCTTGACAGGGGTTGAAGCCTACGAGCAGTACTTC
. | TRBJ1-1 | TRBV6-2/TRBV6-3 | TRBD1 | CASSYSKVTGDTEAFF | TGTGCCAGCAGTTACTCGAAAGTGACAGGGGACACTGAAGCTTTCTTT
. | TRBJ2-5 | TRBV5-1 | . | CASSLYFGGEVETQYF | TGCGCCAGCAGCTTGTATTTCGGCGGGGAGGTGGAGACCCAGTACTTC
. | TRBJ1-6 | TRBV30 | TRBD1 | CAWRGQYNSPLHF | TGTGCCTGGAGGGGACAGTATAATTCACCCCTCCACTTT
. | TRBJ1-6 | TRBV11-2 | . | CASNLGRNNSPLHF | TGTGCCAGCAACTTAGGGAGGAATAATTCACCACTCCACTTT
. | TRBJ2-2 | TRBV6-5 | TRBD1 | CASRTDRGGNTGELFF | TGTGCCAGCAGGACGGACAGGGGGGGGAACACCGGGGAGCTGTTTTTT
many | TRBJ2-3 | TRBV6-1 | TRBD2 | CASSRTRGYTDTQYF | TGTGCCAGCAGTCGGACTAGAGGGTACACAGATACGCAGTATTTT
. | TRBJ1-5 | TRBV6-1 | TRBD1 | CANRRGPGQPQHF | TGTGCCAACAGGAGGGGGCCAGGTCAGCCCCAGCATTTT
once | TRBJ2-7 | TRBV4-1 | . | CASSQGGHNSYEQYF | TGCGCCAGCAGCCAAGGCGGCCATAACTCCTACGAGCAGTACTTC
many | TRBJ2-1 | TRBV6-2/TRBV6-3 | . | CASKRGVYEQFF | TGTGCCAGCAAGAGAGGGGTATATGAGCAGTTCTTC
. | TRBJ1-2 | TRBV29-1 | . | CSSQPSGSTGYTF | TGCAGCTCACAGCCTTCAGGGTCGACTGGCTACACCTTC
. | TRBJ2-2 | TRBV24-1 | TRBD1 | CATRAGTGSGELFF | TGTGCCACCAGAGCCGGGACAGGGTCCGGGGAGCTGTTTTTT
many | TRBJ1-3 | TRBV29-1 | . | CSVEDGGNTIYF | TGCAGCGTTGAAGACGGTGGAAACACCATATATTTT
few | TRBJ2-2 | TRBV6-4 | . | CASSETNAPGELFF | TGTGCCAGCAGTGAAACGAACGCCCCCGGGGAGCTGTTTTTT
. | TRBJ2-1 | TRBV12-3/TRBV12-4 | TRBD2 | CASSWTSGSWEQFF | TGTGCCAGCAGCTGGACTAGCGGGAGCTGGGAGCAGTTCTTC
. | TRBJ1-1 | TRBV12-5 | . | CASGLLCEGYTEAFF | TGTGCTAGTGGCCTTTTGTGTGAGGGATACACTGAAGCTTTCTTT
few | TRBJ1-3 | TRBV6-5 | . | CASSYRSGNTIYF | TGTGCCAGCAGTTACCGCTCTGGAAACACCATATATTTT
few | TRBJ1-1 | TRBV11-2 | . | CASSPLEYGDTGAFF | TGTGCCAGCAGCCCCCTGGAGTATGGTGACACAGGGGCTTTCTTT
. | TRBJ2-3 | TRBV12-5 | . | CAIGLVRGYTDTQYF | TGTGCTATTGGTTTGGTACGAGGATATACAGATACGCAGTATTTT
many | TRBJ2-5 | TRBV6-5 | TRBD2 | CASRPRDHQRERETQYF | TGTGCCAGCAGGCCCCGGGACCATCAGCGGGAAAGGGAGACCCAGTACTTC